A single sample gave rise to the 15 T cell receptor beta chains below, sequenced in a study of T cell responses to AZD1222 COVID-19 vaccine. Sequenced by immunoSEQ multiplex PCR; TCRdb stores in-frame clones only, minus some. The sample includes about 73,000 clones, 89% of them seen just once. Specimen: peripheral blood, collected 28 days after the second AZD1222 dose. The receptors here all came from an adult who received the AZD1222 COVID-19 vaccine.

This chain uses TRBV30 with TRBJ2-7; 7 nucleotides align to TRBD1. CDR1 and CDR2 (germline): GTSNPN, SVGIG (reference sequence). The CDR3 has 12 residues. Trimming cost V 7 bases and J 4 bases; bases outside gene matches: 7. CDR3 sequence (DNA): TGTGCCTACACCAGGGGGTTGTACGAGCAGTACGTC. It is translated as CAYTRGLYEQYV.

V usage is TRBV7-9 and J usage is TRBJ2-5; 9 bases line up with TRBD1. Germline V gives CDR1 SEHNR, CDR2 FQNEAQ (reference sequence). The CDR3 totals 15 residues. Trimming took 5 bases from V and 3 from J; bases not matched to a gene: 7. CDR3: CASSRLDRGKETQYF. The CDR3 region has the DNA TGTGCCAGCAGCCGACTGGACAGGGGAAAAGAGACCCAGTACTTC. The full variable domain, rest sourced from reference TRBV7-9 and TRBJ2-5, is DTGVSQNPRHKITKRGQNVTFRCDPISEHNRLYWYRQTLGQGPEFLTYFQNEAQLEKSRLLSDRFSAERPKGSFSTLEIQRTEQGDSAMYLCASSRLDRGKETQYFGPGTRLLVL.

This chain connects TRBV13 to TRBJ2-1, with D perhaps TRBD2 (5 bases). V was cut by 6 bases and J by 2 bases, with 8 bases left in between. Germline V lookup: CDR1 PRHDT, CDR2 FYEKMQ (reference sequence). This CDR3 contains 13 residues. CDR3 sequence: CASSGGTYNEQFF. In nucleotides, the CDR3 is TGTGCCAGCAGTGGAGGAACCTACAATGAGCAGTTCTTC.

The chain combines TRBV3-1 (or the pseudogene TRBV3-2) with TRBJ1-1, with 8 bases fitting TRBD1. The germline V gene encodes CDR1 LGHDT and CDR2 YNNKEL (reference sequence). The CDR3 spans 11 residues. V shed 7 bases and J 11 bases; nucleotides not matched to a gene: 6. Here the CDR3 DNA reads TGTGCCAGCACCTTTCAGGGGGCCGCTTTCTTT. Translated, it gives CASTFQGAAFF.

The chain joins TRBV3-1 (or the pseudogene TRBV3-2) to TRBJ2-2, with 7 bases fitting TRBD2. The CDR3 is 16 residues long. With 2 bases clipped from V and 4 bases from J, the junction kept 7 bases outside the gene matches. Germline CDR1 and CDR2: LGHDT and YNNKEL (reference sequence). CDR3 nucleotide sequence: TGTGCCAGCAGCCAATCTGGGGGAGGGGTCACCGGGGAGCTGTTTTTT. It is translated as CASSQSGGGVTGELFF.

J is TRBJ1-6 and V is TRBV5-1; TRBD1 matches at 7 bases. The CDR3 runs 15 residues. The J segment lost 7 bases and the V segment lost 0 bases, leaving 4 bases of the junction unmatched. Per germline, CDR1 SGHRS and CDR2 YFSETQ. CDR3 sequence: CASSLEGQPNSPLHF. In nucleotides, the CDR3 is TGCGCCAGCAGCTTGGAGGGACAGCCGAATTCACCCCTCCACTTT.

The chain has TRBV6-4 and TRBJ2-3; no firm D call. Trimming removed 4 bases at V and 4 bases at J, with 15 bases between. Germline V CDR1 and CDR2: MRHNA, SNTAGT. The CDR3 has 15 amino acids. The CDR3 loop is CASSADFGPSDTQYF. In nucleotides, the CDR3 is TGTGCCAGCAGTGCCGACTTCGGTCCGTCAGATACGCAGTATTTT.

This clone was recorded only once. V is TRBV7-3 and J is TRBJ2-2, with 8 bases identical to TRBD2. This CDR3 has 17 residues. The germline gives CDR1 SGHTA, CDR2 FQGTGA. V lost 2 bases, J lost 1 base, and 6 bases stayed unmatched. The CDR3 protein is CASSLSGTRGNTGELFF. The CDR3 DNA sequence: TGTGCCAGCAGCTTATCTGGGACTAGGGGGAACACCGGGGAGCTGTTTTTT.

This clone showed up just once. J is TRBJ2-1 and V is TRBV7-3; D tentatively reads TRBD1 or TRBD2 (5 bases each). V shed 4 bases and J shed 6 bases, with 10 bases lying between them. Germline values: CDR1 SGHTA, CDR2 FQGTGA. The CDR3 runs to 13 residues. Here the CDR3 reads CASSSGTFNEQFF. The CDR3 region has the DNA TGTGCCAGCAGCTCCGGGACGTTCAATGAGCAGTTCTTC.

This clone was counted once. This chain joins TRBV7-2 and TRBJ2-1; the D gene is possibly TRBD2 (5 bases). The CDR3 extends over 12 amino acids. Germline CDR1 SGHTA, CDR2 FQGNSA. V lost 5 bases to trimming and J lost 10 bases, with 12 bases between them. CDR3 residues: CASSDLTGEQFF. The CDR3 nucleotides are TGTGCCAGCAGCGACCTTACGGGAGAGCAGTTCTTC.

The chain employs TRBV18 and TRBJ1-1; D call uncertain. The V end was cut by 4 bases, the J end by 1 base, with 13 bases between. Germline CDR1 is KGHSH and CDR2 is LQKENI. CDR3 length: 15 amino acids. CDR3 loop: CASSRGAGGNTEAFF. In DNA, the CDR3 is TGTGCCAGCTCACGGGGAGCGGGCGGGAACACTGAAGCTTTCTTT.

The chain is built from TRBV4-1 and TRBJ2-1, with 11 nucleotides matching TRBD2. Germline-derived CDR1 and CDR2 are MGHRA and YSYEKL. With V trimmed by 3 bases and J by 8 bases, 9 bases remained unmatched. The CDR3 loop spans 16 amino acids. This CDR3 is CASSHPGTSGADEQFF. In DNA form, the CDR3 reads TGCGCCAGCAGCCACCCAGGGACTAGCGGCGCCGATGAGCAGTTCTTC.

J is TRBJ2-7 and V is TRBV5-1, with TRBD1 matching over 8 bases. This CDR3 is built from 13 residues. After removal of 3 bases from V and 7 bases from J, the junction contained 6 bases not matched to a gene. The germline CDR1 and CDR2 sequences are SGHRS and YFSETQ. DNA of the CDR3: TGCGCCAGCAGCTGGGGACAGGACCTGGAGCAGTACTTC. This gives the protein CASSWGQDLEQYF.

The rearrangement uses TRBV7-2 and TRBJ2-3, with 12 bases that match TRBD2. The CDR3 spans 17 residues. Germline V gives CDR1 SGHTA, CDR2 FQGNSA. The junction had 6 bases not matched to a gene; V was cut back by 4 bases and J by 1 base. CDR3 in DNA: TGTGCCAGCAGCTCTAGCGGGGGGGCCGGGGGCACAGATACGCAGTATTTT. It translates to CASSSSGGAGGTDTQYF.

V is TRBV28 and J is TRBJ1-2, with 12 nucleotides matching TRBD1. This CDR3 has 14 residues. V shed 3 bases and J 9 bases; nucleotides not matched to a gene: 5. Germline V gene data show CDR1 as MDHEN and CDR2 as SYDVKM. The CDR3 loop is CASSLGQGALSYTF. DNA for the CDR3: TGTGCCAGCAGTTTGGGACAGGGGGCTCTTAGCTACACCTTC.